The clone carrying this T cell receptor beta chain was found a few times. Its antigen is currently unknown. It was 5'RACE with constant-segment primers that produced the TCR alpha and TCR beta cDNA libraries, which carried sample barcodes and UMIs. TCRdb redid the calling of the 5' RACE reads with MiXCR, one entry per CDR3 protein. This sample has tens of thousands of distinct CDR3 sequences, with around 15% found just once. This entry belongs to a study of T-cell memory formation after mild COVID-19. Overall study results and limits: Contracting clones, day 15 to 85, had balanced CD4/CD8, and later expanders favored CD4+. The study found contracting CD4+ clones mainly in CM and EM and contracting CD8+ clones in EMRA. Memory sampled before infection contained some responding clones, suggesting cross-reactive memory joined.

Trimming removed 2 bases from V and 9 bases from J; junction bases left unmatched: 10. Germline V lookup: CDR1 MNHEY, CDR2 SMNVEV (reference sequence). This CDR3 contains 15 residues. The chain links TRBV27 to TRBJ2-1, with TRBD2 identical over 7 bases. The receptor was derived from an adult who had mild COVID-19 (a few samples of this study predate the infection). Cell type and time point are not known. The source material was PBMCs or a T cell subset sorted from them (not recorded which). Written as DNA, the CDR3 is TGTGCCAGCAGTTTACAGAGCGGGGTCCCTTCTGAGCAGTTCTTC. Translated: CASSLQSGVPSEQFF.